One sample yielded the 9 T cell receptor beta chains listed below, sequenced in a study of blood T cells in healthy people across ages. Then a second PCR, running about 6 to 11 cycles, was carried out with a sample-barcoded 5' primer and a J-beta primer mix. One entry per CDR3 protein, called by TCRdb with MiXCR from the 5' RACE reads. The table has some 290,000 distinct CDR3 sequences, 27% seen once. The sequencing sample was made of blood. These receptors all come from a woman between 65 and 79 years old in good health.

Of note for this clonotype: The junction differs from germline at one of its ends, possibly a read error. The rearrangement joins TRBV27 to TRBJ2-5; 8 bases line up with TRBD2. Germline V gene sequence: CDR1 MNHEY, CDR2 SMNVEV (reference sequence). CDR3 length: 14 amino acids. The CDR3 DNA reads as TGTGCCAGCAGCCCCAGACTAGCGAGCAGTCCTGGCTTCTTC. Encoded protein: CASSPRLASSPGFF.

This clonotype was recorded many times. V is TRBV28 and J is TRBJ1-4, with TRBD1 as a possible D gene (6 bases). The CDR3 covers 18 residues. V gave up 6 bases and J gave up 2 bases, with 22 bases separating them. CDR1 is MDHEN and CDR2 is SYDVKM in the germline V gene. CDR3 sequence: CASSGSGTMGGTNEKLFF. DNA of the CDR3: TGTGCCAGCAGCGGATCCGGGACAATGGGGGGGACTAATGAAAAACTGTTTTTT.

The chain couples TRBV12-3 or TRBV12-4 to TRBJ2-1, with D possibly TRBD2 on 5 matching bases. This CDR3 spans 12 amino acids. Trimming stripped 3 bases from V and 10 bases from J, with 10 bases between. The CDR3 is CASSFSREEQFF. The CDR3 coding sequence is TGTGCCAGCAGTTTTAGCCGGGAAGAGCAGTTCTTC.

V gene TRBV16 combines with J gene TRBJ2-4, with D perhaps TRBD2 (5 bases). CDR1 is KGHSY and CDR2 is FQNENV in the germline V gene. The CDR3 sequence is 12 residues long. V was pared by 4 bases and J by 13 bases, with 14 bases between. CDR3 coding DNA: TGTGCCAGCAGCCCCCAGTCGGCGGGCCAGTACTTC. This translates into CASSPQSAGQYF.

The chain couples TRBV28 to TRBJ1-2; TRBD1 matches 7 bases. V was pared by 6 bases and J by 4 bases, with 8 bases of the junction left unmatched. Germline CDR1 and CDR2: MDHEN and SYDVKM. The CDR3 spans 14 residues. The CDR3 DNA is TGTGCCAGCAGAGGGGGGACAGAAAGCTATGGCTACACCTTC. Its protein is CASRGGTESYGYTF.

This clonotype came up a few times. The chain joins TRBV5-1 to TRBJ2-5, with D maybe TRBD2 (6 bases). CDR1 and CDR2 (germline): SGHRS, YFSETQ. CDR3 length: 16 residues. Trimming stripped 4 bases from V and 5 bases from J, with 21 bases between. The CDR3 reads CASSPLRGPREETQYF. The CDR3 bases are TGCGCCAGCAGCCCCTTGCGGGGTCCTAGGGAGGAGACCCAGTACTTC.

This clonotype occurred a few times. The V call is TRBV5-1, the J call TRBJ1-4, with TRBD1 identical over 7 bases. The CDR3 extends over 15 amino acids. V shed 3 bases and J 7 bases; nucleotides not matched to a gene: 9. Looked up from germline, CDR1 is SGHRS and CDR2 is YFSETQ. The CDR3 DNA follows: TGCGCCAGCAGCTCCCGGACAGGTGGGACTGAAAAACTGTTTTTT. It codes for CASSSRTGGTEKLFF.

The CDR3 region has the DNA TGCGCCAGCAGCCAAACCTCTTCGCGTTCGGAGACCCAGTACTTC. Its protein is CASSQTSSRSETQYF. This chain uses TRBV4-1 with TRBJ2-5; D unclear. CDR3 size: 15 residues. V was trimmed by 2 bases and J by 5 bases, leaving 15 bases between them. The germline gives CDR1 MGHRA, CDR2 YSYEKL.

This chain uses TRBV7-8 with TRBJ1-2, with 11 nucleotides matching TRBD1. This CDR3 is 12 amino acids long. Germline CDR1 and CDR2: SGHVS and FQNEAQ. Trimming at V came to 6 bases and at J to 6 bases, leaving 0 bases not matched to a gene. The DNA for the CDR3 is TGTGCCAGCAGGGGACAGGGGGATGGCTACACCTTC. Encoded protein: CASRGQGDGYTF.